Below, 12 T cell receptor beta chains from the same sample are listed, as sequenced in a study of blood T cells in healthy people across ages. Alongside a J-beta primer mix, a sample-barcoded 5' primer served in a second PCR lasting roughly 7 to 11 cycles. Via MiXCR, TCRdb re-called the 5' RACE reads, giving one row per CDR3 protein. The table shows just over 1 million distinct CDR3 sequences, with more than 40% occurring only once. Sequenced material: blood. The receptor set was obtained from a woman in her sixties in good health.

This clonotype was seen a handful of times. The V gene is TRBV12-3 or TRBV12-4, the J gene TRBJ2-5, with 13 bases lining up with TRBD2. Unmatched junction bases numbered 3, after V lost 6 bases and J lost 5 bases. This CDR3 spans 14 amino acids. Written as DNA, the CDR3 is TGTGCCAGCAGGAAACTAGCGGGAGGGGAGACCCAGTACTTC. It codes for CASRKLAGGETQYF.

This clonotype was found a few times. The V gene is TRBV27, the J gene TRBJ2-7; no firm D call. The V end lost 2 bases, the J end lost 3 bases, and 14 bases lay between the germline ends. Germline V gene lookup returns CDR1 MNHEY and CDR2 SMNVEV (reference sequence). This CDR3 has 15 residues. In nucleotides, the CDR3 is TGTGCCAGCAGTTTAACCCCCAGCGCCGGCTACGAGCAGTACTTC. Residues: CASSLTPSAGYEQYF.

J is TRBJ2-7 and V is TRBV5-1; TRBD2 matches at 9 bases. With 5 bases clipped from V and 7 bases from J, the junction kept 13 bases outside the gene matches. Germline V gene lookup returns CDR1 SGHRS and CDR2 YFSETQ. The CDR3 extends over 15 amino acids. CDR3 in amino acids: CASRDSGRFKGEQYF. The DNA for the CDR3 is TGCGCCAGCAGAGATAGCGGGAGATTCAAGGGGGAGCAGTACTTC. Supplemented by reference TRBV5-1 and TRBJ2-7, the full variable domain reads KAGVTQTPRYLIKTRGQQVTLSCSPISGHRSVSWYQQTPGQGLQFLFEYFSETQRNKGNFPGRFSGRQFSNSRSEMNVSTLELGDSALYLCASRDSGRFKGEQYFGPGTRLTVT.

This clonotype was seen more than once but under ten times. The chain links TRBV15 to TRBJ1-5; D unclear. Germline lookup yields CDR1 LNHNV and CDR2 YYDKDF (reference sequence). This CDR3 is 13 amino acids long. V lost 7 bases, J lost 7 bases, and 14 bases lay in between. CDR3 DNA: TGTGCCACCAATGACAAGGTCCAACAGCCCCAGCATTTT. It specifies CATNDKVQQPQHF.

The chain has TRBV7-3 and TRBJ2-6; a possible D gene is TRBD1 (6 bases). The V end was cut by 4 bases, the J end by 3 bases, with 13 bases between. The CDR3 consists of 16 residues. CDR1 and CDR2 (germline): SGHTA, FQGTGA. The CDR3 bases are TGTGCCAGCAGCTCAACAGGGATAAGTGGGGCCAACGTCCTGACTTTC. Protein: CASSSTGISGANVLTF. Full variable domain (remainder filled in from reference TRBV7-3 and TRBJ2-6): GAGVSQTPSNKVTEKGKYVELRCDPISGHTALYWYRQSLGQGPEFLIYFQGTGAADDSGLPNDRFFAVRPEGSVSTLKIQRTERGDSAVYLCASSSTGISGANVLTFGAGSRLTVL.

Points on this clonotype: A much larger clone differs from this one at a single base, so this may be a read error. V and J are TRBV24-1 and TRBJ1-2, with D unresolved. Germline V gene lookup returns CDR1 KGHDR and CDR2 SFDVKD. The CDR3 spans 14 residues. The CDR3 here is CATSEPTTTYGCTF. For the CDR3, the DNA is TGTGCCACCAGTGAACCGACAACTACCTATGGCTGCACCTTC.

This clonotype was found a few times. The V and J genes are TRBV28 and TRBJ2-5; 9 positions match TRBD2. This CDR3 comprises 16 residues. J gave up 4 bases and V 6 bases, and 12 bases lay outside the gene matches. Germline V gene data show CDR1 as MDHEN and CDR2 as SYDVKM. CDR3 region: CASSYLSGSGAETQYF. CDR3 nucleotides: TGTGCCAGCAGCTACCTTAGCGGGAGTGGCGCAGAGACCCAGTACTTC.

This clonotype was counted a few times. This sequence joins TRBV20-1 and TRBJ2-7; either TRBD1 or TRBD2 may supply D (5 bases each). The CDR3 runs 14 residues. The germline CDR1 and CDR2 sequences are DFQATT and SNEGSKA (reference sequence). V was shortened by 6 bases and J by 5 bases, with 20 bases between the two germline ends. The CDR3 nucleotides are TGCAGTGCGGGGGTGGTATGGGGCGTGGACGAGCAGTACTTC. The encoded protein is CSAGVVWGVDEQYF.

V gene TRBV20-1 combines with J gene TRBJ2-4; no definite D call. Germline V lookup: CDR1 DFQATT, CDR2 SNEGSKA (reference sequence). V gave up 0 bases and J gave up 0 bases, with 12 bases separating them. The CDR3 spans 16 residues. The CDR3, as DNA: TGCAGTGCTAGAGATAGTCAGACGGTAGCCAAAAACATTCAGTACTTC. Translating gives CSARDSQTVAKNIQYF.

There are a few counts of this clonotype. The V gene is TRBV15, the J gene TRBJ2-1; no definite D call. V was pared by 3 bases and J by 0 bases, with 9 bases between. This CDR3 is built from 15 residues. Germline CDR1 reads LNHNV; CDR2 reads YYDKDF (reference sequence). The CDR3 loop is CATSRDLSSYNEQFF. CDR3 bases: TGTGCCACCAGCAGGGACCTCAGCTCCTACAATGAGCAGTTCTTC.

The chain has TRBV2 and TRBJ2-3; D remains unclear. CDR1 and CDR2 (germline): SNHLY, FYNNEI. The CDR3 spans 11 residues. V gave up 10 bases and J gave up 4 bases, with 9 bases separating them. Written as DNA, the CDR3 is TGTGCCACCCGGCCAGCAGATACGCAGTATTTT. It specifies CATRPADTQYF.

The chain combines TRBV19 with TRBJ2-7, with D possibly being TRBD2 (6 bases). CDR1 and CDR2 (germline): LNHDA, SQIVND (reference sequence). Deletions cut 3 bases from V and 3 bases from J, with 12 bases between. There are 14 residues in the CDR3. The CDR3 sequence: CASSIGNSGYEQYF. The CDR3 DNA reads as TGTGCCAGTAGTATCGGGAATAGCGGCTACGAGCAGTACTTC.